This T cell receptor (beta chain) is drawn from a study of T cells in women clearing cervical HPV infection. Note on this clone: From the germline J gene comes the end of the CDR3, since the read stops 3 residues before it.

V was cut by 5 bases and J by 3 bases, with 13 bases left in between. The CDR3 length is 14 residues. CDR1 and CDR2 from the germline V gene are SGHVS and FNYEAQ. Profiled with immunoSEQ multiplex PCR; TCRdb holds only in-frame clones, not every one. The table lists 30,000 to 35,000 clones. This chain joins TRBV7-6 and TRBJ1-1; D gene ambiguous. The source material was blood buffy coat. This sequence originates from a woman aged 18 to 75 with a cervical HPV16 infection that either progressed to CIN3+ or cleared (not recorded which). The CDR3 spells CASSLPASDTEAFF. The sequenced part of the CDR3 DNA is TGTGCCAGCAGCCTACCCGCCTCTGACACTGAA.